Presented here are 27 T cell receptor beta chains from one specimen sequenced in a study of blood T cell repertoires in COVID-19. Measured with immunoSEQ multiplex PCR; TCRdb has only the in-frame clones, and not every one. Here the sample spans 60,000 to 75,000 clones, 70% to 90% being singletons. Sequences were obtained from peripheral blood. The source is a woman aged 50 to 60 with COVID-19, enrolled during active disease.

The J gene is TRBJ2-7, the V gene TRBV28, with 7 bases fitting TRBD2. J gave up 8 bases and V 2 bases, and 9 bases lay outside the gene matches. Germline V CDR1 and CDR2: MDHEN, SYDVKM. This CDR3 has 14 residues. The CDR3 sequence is CASSLGGPGGKQYF. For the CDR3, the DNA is TGTGCCAGCAGTTTAGGCGGCCCGGGAGGCAAGCAGTACTTC.

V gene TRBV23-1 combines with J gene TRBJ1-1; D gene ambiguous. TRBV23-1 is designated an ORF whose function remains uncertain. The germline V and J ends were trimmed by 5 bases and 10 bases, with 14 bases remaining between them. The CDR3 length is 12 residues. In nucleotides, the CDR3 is TGCGCCAGCAGTGGCCCCCGAATAAGAGCTTTCTTT. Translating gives CASSGPRIRAFF.

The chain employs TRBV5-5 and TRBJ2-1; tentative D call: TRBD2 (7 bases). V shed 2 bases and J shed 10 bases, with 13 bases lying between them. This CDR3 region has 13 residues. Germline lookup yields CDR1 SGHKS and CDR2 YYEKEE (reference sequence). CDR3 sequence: CASSFEGEGEQFF. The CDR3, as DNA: TGTGCCAGCAGCTTTGAGGGGGAGGGGGAGCAGTTCTTC.

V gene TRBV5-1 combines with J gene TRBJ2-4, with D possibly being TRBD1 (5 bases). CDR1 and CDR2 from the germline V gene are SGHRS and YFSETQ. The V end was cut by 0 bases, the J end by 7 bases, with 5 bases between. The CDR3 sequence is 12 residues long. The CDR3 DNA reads TGCGCCAGCAGCTTGGAGGGGAACATTCAGTACTTC. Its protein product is CASSLEGNIQYF.

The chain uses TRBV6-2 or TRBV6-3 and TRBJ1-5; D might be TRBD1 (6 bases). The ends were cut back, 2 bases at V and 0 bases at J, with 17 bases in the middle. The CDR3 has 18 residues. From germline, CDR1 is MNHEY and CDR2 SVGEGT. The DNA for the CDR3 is TGTGCCAGCAGTTACCCCTCGGACAGATCCTATAGCAATCAGCCCCAGCATTTT. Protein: CASSYPSDRSYSNQPQHF.

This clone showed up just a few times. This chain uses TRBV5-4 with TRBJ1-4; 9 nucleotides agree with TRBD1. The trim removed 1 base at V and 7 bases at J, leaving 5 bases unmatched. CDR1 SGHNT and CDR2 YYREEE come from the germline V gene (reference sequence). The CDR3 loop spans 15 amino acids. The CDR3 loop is CASSLTGTGREKLFF. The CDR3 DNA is TGTGCCAGCAGCTTGACCGGGACAGGGCGTGAAAAACTGTTTTTT.

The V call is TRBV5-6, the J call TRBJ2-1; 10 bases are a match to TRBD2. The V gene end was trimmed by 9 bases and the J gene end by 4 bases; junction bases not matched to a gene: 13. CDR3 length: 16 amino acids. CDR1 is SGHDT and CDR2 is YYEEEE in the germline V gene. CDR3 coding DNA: TGTGCCACCCAGCTTGGACGGACTAGCGGATACAATGAGCAGTTCTTC. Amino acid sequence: CATQLGRTSGYNEQFF.

For the CDR3, the DNA is TGTGCCACCAAGGTGGTAGCGGAGACAGATACGCAGTATTTT. Residues: CATKVVAETDTQYF. This sequence joins TRBV19 and TRBJ2-3; the D gene is possibly TRBD2 (6 bases). The CDR3 runs to 14 residues. Per germline, CDR1 LNHDA and CDR2 SQIVND (reference sequence). V dropped 10 bases and J dropped 3 bases, with 17 bases sitting between them.

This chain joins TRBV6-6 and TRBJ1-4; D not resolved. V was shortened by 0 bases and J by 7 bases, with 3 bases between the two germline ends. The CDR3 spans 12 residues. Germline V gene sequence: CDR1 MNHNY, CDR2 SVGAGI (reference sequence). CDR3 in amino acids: CASSYSSEKLFF. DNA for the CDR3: TGTGCCAGCAGTTACTCGAGTGAAAAACTGTTTTTT.

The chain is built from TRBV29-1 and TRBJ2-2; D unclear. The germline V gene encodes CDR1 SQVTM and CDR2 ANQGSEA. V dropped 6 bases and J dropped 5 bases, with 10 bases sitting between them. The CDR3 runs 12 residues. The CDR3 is CSVLTETGELFF. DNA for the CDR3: TGCAGCGTACTGACGGAGACCGGGGAGCTGTTTTTT.

In nucleotides, the CDR3 is TGTGCCAGCAGCCCCCGGGGACTTCTGGGGGCCAACGTCCTGACTTTC. Its translation: CASSPRGLLGANVLTF. The chain links TRBV7-9 to TRBJ2-6; possible D gene TRBD2, 6 bases. Germline V lookup: CDR1 SEHNR, CDR2 FQNEAQ (reference sequence). The CDR3 runs to 16 residues. Trimming took off 5 bases at V and 4 bases at J, with 15 bases between the two ends.

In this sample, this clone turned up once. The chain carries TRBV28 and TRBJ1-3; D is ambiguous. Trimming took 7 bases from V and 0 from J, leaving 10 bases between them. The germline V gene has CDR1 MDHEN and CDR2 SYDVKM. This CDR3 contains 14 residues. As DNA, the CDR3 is TGTGCCAGCACTCACTATATCTCTGGAAACACCATATATTTT. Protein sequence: CASTHYISGNTIYF.

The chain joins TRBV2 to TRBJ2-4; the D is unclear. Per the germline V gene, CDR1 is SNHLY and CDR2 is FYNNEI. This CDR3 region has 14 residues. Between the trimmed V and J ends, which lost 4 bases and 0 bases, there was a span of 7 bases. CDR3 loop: CASSVPRAKNIQYF. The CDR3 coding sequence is TGTGCCAGCAGTGTCCCTAGAGCCAAAAACATTCAGTACTTC.

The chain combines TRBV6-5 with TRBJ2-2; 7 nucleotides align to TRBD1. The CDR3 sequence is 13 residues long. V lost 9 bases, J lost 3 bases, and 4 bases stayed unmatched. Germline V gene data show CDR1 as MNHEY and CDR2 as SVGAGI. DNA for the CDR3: TGTGCCAGACAGGGGAATTACACCGGGGAGCTGTTTTTT. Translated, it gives CARQGNYTGELFF.

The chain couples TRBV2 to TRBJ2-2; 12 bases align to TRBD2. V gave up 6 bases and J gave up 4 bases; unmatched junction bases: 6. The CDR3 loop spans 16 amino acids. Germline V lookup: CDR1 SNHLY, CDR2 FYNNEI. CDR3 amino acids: CASRRLAGDGTGELFF. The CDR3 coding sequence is TGTGCCAGCAGGCGACTAGCGGGAGATGGCACCGGGGAGCTGTTTTTT.

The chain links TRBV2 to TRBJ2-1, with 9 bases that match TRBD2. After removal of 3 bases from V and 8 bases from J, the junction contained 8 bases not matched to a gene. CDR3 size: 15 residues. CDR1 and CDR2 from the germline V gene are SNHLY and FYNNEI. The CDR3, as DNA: TGTGCCAGCAGTGAGGAGGGACTAGCTCTCTATGAGCAGTTCTTC. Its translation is CASSEEGLALYEQFF.

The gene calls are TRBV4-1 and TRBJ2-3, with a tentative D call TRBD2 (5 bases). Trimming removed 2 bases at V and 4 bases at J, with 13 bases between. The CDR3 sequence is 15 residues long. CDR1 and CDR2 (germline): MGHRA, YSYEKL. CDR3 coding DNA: TGCGCCAGCAGCCAAACATCAGCTAGCCCAGATACGCAGTATTTT. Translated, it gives CASSQTSASPDTQYF.

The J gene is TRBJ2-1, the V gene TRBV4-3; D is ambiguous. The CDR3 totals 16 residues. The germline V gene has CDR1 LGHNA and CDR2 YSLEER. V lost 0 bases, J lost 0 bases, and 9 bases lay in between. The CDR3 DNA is TGCGCCAGCAGCCAAGAGAGCAAGAGCTCCTACAATGAGCAGTTCTTC. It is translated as CASSQESKSSYNEQFF.

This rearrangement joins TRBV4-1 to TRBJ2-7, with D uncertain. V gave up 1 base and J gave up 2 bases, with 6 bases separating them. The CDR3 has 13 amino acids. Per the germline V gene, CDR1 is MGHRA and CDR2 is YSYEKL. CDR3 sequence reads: CASSQAVTYEQYF. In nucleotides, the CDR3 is TGCGCCAGCAGCCAAGCTGTTACCTACGAGCAGTACTTC.

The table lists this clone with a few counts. The CDR3 sequence is CASSLDSLYGYTF. CDR3 nucleotides: TGTGCCAGCAGTCTGGACTCGCTCTATGGCTACACCTTC. The J gene is TRBJ1-2, the V gene TRBV5-4, with D unclear. Germline CDR1 reads SGHNT; CDR2 reads YYREEE (reference sequence). The length of the CDR3 is 13 residues. With 5 bases removed from V and 4 bases from J, the gap between germline ends came to 12 bases.

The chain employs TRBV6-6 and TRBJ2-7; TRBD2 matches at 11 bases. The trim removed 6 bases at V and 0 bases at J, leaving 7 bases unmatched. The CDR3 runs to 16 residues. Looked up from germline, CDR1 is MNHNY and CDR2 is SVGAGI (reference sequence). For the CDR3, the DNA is TGTGCCAGCAGCCCATCGGGACTAGCGGCCTCCTACGAGCAGTACTTC. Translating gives CASSPSGLAASYEQYF.

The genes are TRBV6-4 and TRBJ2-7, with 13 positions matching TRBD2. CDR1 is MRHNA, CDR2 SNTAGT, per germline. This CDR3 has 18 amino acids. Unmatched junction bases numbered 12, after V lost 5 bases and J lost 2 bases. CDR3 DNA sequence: TGTGCCAGCAGTCGACAAGTGGGGGGGACTAGCGGGGCCTACGAGCAGTACTTC. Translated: CASSRQVGGTSGAYEQYF.

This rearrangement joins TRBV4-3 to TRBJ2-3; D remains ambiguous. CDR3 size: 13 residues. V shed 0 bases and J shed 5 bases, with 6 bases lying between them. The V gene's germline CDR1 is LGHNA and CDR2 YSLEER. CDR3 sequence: CASSQEGRDTQYF. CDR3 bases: TGCGCCAGCAGCCAAGAGGGCAGAGATACGCAGTATTTT.

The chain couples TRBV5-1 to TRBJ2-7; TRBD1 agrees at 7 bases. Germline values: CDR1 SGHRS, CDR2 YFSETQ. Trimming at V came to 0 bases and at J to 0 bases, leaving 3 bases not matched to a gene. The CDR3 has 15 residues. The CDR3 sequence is CASSLAWDSSYEQYF. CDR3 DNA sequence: TGCGCCAGCAGCTTGGCCTGGGACAGCTCCTACGAGCAGTACTTC.

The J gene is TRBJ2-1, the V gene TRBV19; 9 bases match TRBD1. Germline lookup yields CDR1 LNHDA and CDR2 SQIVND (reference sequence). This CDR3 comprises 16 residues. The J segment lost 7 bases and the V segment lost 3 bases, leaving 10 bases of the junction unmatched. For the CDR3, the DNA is TGTGCCAGTAGTATTCTAGGGACAGGGAATCTGAATGAGCAGTTCTTC. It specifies CASSILGTGNLNEQFF.

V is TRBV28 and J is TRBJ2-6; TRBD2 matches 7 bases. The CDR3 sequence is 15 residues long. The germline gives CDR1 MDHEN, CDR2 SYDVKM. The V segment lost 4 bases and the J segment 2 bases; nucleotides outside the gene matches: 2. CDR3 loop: CASSSLAAGANVLTF. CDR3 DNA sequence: TGTGCCAGCAGTTCGCTAGCGGCTGGGGCCAACGTCCTGACTTTC.

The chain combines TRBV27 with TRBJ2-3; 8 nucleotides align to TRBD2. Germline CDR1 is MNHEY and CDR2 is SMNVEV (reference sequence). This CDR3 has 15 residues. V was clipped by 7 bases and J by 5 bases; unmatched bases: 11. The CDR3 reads CASTSAGGFGDTQYF. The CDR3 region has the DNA TGTGCCAGCACCTCGGCGGGAGGATTTGGAGATACGCAGTATTTT.